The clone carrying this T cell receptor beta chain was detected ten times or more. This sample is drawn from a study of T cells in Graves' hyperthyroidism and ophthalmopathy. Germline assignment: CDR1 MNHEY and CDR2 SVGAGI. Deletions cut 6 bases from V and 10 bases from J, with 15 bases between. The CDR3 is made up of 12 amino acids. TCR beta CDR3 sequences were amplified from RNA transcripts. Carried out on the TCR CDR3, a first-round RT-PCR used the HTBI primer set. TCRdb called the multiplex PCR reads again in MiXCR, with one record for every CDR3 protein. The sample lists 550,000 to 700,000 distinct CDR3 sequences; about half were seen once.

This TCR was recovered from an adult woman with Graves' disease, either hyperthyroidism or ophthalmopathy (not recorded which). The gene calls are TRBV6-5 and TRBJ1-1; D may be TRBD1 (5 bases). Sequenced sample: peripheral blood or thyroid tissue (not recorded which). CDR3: CASSQRDGGAFF. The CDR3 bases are TGTGCCAGCAGCCAAAGGGACGGTGGAGCTTTCTTT.